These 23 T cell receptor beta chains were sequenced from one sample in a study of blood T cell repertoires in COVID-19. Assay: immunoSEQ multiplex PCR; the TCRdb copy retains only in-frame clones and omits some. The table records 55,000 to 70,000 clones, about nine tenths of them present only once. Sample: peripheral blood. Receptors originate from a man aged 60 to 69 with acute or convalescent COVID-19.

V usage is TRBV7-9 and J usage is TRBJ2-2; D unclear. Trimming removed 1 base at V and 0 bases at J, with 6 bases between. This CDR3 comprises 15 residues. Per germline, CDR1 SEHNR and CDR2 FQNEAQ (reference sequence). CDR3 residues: CASSLVRANTGELFF. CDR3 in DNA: TGTGCCAGCAGCTTAGTAAGAGCGAACACCGGGGAGCTGTTTTTT.

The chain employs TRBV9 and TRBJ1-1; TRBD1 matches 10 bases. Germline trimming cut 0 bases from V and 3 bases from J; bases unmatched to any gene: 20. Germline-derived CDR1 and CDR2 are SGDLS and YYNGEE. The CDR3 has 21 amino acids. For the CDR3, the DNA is TGTGCCAGCAGCGTAGAAGGATGGGGACAGGGGCTTTTATCCGGGGACACTGAAGCTTTCTTT. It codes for CASSVEGWGQGLLSGDTEAFF.

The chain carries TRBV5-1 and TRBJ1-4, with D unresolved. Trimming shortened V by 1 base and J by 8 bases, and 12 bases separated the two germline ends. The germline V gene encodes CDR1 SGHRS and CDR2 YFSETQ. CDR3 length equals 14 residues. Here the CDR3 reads CASSLTGFGEKLFF. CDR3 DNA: TGCGCCAGCAGCTTGACCGGGTTTGGCGAAAAACTGTTTTTT.

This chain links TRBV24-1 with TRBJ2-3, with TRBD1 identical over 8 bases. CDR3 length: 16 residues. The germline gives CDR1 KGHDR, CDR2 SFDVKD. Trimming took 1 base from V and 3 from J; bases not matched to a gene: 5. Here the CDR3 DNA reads TGTGCCACCAGTGATTTAGGACAGGGTGCGACAGATACGCAGTATTTT. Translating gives CATSDLGQGATDTQYF.

The CDR3 spells CASSLAREVNAYEQYF. In DNA, the CDR3 is TGTGCCAGCAGCTTGGCGAGGGAGGTGAACGCCTACGAGCAGTACTTC. The V gene is TRBV5-5, the J gene TRBJ2-7; maybe TRBD2 (6 bases). V was pared by 0 bases and J by 2 bases, with 15 bases between. CDR3 length: 16 residues. From germline, CDR1 is SGHKS and CDR2 YYEKEE (reference sequence).

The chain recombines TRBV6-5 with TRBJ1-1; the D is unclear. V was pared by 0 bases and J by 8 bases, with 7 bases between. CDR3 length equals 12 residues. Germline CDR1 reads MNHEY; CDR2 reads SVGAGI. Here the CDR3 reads CASSYSGWEAFF. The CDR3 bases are TGTGCCAGCAGTTACTCCGGGTGGGAAGCTTTCTTT.

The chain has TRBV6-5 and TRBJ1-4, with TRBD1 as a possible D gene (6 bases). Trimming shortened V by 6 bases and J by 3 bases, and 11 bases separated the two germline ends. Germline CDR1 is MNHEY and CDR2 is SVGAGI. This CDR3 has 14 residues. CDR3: CASRAGVANEKLFF. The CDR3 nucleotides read TGTGCCAGCAGGGCAGGGGTGGCTAATGAAAAACTGTTTTTT.

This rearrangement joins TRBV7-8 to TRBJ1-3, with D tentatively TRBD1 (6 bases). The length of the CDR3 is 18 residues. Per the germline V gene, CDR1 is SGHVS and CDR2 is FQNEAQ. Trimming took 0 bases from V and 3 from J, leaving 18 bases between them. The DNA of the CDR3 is TGTGCCAGCAGCTTAGCGGCGGGTGTGGGGGCGAATGGAAACACCATATATTTT. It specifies CASSLAAGVGANGNTIYF. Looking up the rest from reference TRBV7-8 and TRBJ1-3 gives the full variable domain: GAGVSQSPRYKVAKRGQDVALRCDPISGHVSLFWYQQALGQGPEFLTYFQNEAQLDKSGLPSDRFFAERPEGSVSTLKIQRTQQEDSAVYLCASSLAAGVGANGNTIYFGEGSWLTVV.

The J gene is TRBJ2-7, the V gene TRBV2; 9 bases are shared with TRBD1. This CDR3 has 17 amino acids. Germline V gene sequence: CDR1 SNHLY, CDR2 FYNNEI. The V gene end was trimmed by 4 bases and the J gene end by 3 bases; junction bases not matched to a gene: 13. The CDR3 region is CASSVGIGQGIHYEQYF. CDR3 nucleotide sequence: TGTGCCAGCAGTGTGGGGATTGGACAGGGGATACACTACGAGCAGTACTTC.

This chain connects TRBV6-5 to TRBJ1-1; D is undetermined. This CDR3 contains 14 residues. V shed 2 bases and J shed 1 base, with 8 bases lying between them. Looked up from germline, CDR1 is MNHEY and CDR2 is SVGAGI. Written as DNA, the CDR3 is TGTGCCAGCAGTTACGTTCCAGAGAACACTGAAGCTTTCTTT. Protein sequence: CASSYVPENTEAFF.

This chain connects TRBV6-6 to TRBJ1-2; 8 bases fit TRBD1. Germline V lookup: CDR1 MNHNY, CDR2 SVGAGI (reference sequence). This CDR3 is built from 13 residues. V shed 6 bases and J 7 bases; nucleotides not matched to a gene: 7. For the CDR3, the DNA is TGTGCCAGCAGGACTGGACAGGGTGGTGGCTACACCTTC. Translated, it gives CASRTGQGGGYTF.

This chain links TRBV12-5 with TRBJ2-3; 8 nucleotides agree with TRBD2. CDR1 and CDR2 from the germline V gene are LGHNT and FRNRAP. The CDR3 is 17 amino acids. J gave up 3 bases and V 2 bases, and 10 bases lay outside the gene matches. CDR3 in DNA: TGTGCTAGTGGTTTGCCCGGGACTAGGCGGGGGACAGATACGCAGTATTTT. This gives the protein CASGLPGTRRGTDTQYF.

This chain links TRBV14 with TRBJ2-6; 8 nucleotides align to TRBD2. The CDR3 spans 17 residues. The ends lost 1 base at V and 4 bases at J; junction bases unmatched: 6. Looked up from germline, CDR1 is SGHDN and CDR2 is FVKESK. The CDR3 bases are TGTGCCAGCAGCCAAGGCGGCGGGGGGACCGGGGCCAACGTCCTGACTTTC. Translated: CASSQGGGGTGANVLTF.

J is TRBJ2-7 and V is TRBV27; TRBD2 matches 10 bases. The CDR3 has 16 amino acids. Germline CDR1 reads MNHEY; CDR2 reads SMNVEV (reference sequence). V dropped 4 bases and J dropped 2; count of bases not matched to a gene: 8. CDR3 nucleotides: TGTGCCAGCAGTTCCCTAGCGGGAGCTGTTCCCTACGAGCAGTACTTC. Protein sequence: CASSSLAGAVPYEQYF.

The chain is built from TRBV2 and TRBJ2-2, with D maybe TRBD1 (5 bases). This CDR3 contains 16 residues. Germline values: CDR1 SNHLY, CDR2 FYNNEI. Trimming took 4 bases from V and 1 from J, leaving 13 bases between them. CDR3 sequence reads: CASSASRTLNTGELFF. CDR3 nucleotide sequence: TGTGCCAGCAGTGCTAGTAGGACACTGAACACCGGGGAGCTGTTTTTT.

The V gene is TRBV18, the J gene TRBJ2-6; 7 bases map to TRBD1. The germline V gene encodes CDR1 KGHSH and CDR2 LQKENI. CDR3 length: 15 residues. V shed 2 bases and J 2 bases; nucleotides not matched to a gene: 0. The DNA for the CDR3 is TGTGCCAGCTCACCAACAGGGGCTGGGGCCAACGTCCTGACTTTC. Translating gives CASSPTGAGANVLTF.

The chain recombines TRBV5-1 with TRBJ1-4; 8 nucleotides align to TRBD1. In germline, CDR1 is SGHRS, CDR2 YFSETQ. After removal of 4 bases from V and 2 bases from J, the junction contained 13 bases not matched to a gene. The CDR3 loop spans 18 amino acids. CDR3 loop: CASSLGQGFGSTNEKLFF. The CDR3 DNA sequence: TGCGCCAGCAGCCTCGGACAGGGTTTTGGGTCGACTAATGAAAAACTGTTTTTT.

The CDR3 coding sequence is TGTGCCAGCAGTTACCAACCGACAGTGAACACTGAAGCTTTCTTT. It encodes CASSYQPTVNTEAFF. This sequence joins TRBV6-5 and TRBJ1-1, with TRBD1 as a possible D gene (5 bases). V lost 2 bases and J lost 0, with 10 bases in between. This CDR3 is built from 15 residues. The germline gives CDR1 MNHEY, CDR2 SVGAGI.

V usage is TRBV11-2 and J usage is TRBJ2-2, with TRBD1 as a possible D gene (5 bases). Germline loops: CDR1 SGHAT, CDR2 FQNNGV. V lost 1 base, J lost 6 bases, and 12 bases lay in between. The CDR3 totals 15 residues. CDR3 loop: CASSLVGARSGELFF. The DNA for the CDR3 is TGTGCCAGCAGCTTAGTTGGGGCGCGGTCCGGGGAGCTGTTTTTT.

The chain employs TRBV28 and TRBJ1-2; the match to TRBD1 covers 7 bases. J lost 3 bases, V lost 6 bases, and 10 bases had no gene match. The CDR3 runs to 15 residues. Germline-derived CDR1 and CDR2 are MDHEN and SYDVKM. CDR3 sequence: CASRDKRGRYYGYTF. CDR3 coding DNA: TGTGCCAGCAGGGATAAGAGGGGGCGCTACTATGGCTACACCTTC.

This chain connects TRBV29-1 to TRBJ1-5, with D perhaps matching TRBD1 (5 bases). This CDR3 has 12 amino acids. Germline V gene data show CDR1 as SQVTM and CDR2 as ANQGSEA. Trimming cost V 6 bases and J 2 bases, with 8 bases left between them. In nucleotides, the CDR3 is TGCAGCGTGAAAGGGGGCAATCAGCCCCAGCATTTT. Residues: CSVKGGNQPQHF. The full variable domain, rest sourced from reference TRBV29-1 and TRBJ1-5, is SAVISQKPSRDICQRGTSLTIQCQVDSQVTMMFWYRQQPGQSLTLIATANQGSEATYESGFVIDKFPISRPNLTFSTLTVSNMSPEDSSIYLCSVKGGNQPQHFGDGTRLSIL.

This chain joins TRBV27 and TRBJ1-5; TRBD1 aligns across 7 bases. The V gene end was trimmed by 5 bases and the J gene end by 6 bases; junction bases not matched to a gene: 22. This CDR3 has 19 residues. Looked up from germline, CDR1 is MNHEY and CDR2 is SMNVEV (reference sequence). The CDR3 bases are TGTGCCAGCAGTAACCTTGTCTATAGACAGGGCATAATAGCTCAGCCCCAGCATTTT. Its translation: CASSNLVYRQGIIAQPQHF.

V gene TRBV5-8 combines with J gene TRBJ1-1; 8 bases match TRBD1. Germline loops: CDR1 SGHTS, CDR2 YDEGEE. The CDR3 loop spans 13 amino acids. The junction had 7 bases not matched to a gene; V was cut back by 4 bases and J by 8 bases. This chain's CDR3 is CASSLQGDREAFF. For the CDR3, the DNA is TGTGCCAGCAGCCTACAGGGGGACAGGGAAGCTTTCTTT.